One sample yielded the 6 T cell receptor beta chains listed below, sequenced in a study of shared clonotypes between healthy human individuals. TCRdb's copy holds only in-frame clones and misses some; the assay was immunoSEQ multiplex PCR. Among some 2 million clones, 85% to 95% were seen once, and the ten largest hold 0.13%. Material for sequencing was naive CD4+ T cells sorted from blood. Subset here: CD45RA+ positively selected. Receptor source: a man younger than 35 in good health.

V usage is TRBV28 and J usage is TRBJ1-2, with D tentatively TRBD1 (6 bases). CDR1 MDHEN and CDR2 SYDVKM come from the germline V gene. The germline V and J ends were trimmed by 3 bases and 6 bases, with 14 bases remaining between them. The CDR3 is made up of 14 amino acids. CDR3 residues: CASSFSGAEDGYTF. For the CDR3, the DNA is TGTGCCAGCAGTTTTTCAGGGGCAGAGGATGGCTACACCTTC.

This chain uses TRBV2 with TRBJ1-5; D may be TRBD1 (6 bases). The CDR3 length is 15 residues. The V end lost 4 bases, the J end lost 0 bases, and 10 bases lay between the germline ends. Germline V gene lookup returns CDR1 SNHLY and CDR2 FYNNEI. The CDR3 DNA follows: TGTGCCAGCAGTGGGGGACATTATAGCAATCAGCCCCAGCATTTT. Translation: CASSGGHYSNQPQHF.

Of note for this clone: A read error may account for a junction end that differs from germline. V and J are TRBV7-7 and TRBJ1-6; D not resolved. In germline, CDR1 is SSHAT, CDR2 FNYEAQ (reference sequence). The length of the CDR3 is 11 residues. The chain's CDR3 is CASSLGAPLHF. For the CDR3, the DNA is TGTGCTAGCAGCTTAGGCGCCCCCCTCCACTTT.

Regarding this clone: The sample contains more than one DNA sequence encoding this CDR3. This chain joins TRBV9 and TRBJ2-1; D remains unclear. CDR3 length: 13 amino acids. Deletions cut 2 bases from V and 3 bases from J, with 6 bases between. CDR1 is SGDLS, CDR2 YYNGEE, per germline. The chain's CDR3 is CASSVADYNEQFF. The DNA of the CDR3 is TGTGCCAGCAGCGTGGCGGACTACAATGAGCAGTTCTTC.

V gene TRBV19 combines with J gene TRBJ2-7; D call uncertain. V lost 5 bases, J lost 6 bases, and 8 bases lay in between. The CDR3 extends over 11 amino acids. Looked up from germline, CDR1 is LNHDA and CDR2 is SQIVND (reference sequence). This CDR3 reads CASSALGEQYF. The CDR3 DNA reads TGTGCCAGTAGTGCCCTGGGCGAGCAGTACTTC.

The chain couples TRBV5-1 to TRBJ2-7; weak D call: TRBD1 (6 bases). There are 16 residues in the CDR3. Germline CDR1 reads SGHRS; CDR2 reads YFSETQ. V lost 0 bases to trimming and J lost 5 bases, with 18 bases between them. The CDR3 sequence is CASSLGHRKPGDEQYF. The CDR3 DNA sequence: TGCGCCAGCAGCTTGGGTCACCGGAAACCAGGGGACGAGCAGTACTTC.